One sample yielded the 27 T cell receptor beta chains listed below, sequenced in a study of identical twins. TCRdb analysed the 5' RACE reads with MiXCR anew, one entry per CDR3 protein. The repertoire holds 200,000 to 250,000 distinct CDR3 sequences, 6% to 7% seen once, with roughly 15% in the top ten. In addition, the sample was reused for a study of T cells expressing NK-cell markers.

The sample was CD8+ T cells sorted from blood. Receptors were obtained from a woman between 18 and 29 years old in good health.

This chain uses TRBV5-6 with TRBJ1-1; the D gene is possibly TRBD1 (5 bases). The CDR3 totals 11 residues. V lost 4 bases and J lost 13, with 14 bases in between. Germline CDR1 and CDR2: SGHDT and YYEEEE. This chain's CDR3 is CASSARGADFF. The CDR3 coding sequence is TGTGCCAGCAGCGCTCGCGGGGCAGATTTCTTT.

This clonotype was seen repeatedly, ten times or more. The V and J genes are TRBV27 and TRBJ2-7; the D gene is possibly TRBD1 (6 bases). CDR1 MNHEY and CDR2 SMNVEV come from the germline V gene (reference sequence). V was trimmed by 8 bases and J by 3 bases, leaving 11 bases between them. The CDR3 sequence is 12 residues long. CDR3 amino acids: CASRQGHYEQYF. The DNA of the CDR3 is TGTGCCAGCCGGCAGGGACACTACGAGCAGTACTTC.

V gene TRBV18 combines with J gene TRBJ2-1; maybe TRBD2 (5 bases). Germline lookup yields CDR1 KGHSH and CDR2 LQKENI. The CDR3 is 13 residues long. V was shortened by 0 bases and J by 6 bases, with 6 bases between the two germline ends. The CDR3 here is CASSPPEGNEQFF. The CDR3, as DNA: TGTGCCAGCTCACCACCCGAGGGCAATGAGCAGTTCTTC.

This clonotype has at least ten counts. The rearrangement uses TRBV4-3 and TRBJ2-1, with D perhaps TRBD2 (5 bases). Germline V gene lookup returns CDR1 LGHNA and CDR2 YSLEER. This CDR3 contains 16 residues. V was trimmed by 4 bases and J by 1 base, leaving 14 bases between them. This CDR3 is CASSPLGGGSYNEQFF. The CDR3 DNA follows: TGCGCCAGCAGCCCCCTGGGCGGCGGGTCCTACAATGAGCAGTTCTTC.

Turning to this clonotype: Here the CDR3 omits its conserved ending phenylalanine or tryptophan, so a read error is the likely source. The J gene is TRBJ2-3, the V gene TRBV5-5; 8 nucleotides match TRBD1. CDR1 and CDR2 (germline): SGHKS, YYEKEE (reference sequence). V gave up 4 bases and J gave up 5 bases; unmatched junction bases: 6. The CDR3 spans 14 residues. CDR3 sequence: CASSDTGGLDTQYS. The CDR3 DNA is TGTGCCAGCAGCGATACAGGGGGATTAGATACGCAGTATTCT.

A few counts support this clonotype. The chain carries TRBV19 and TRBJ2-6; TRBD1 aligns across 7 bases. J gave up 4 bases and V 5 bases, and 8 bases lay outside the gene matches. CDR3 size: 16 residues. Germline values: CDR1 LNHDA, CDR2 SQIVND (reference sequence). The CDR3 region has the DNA TGTGCCAGTAGTGGAACCACAGGGGTCGGGGCCAACGTCCTGACTTTC. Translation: CASSGTTGVGANVLTF.

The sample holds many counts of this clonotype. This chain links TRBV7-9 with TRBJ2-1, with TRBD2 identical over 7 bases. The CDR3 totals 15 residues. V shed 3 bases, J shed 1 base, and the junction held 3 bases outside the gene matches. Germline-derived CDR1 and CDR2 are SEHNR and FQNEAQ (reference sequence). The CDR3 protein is CASSLGRESYNEQFF. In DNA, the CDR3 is TGTGCCAGCAGCTTGGGGCGGGAGTCCTACAATGAGCAGTTCTTC.

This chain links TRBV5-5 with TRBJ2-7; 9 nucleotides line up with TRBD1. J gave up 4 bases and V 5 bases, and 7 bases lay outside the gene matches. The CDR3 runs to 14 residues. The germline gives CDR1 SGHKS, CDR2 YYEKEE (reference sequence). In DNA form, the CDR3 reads TGTGCCAGCAGGTCCGGGACAGGGCTTTACGAGCAGTACTTC. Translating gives CASRSGTGLYEQYF. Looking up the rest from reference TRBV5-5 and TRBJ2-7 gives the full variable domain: DAGVTQSPTHLIKTRGQQVTLRCSPISGHKSVSWYQQVLGQGPQFIFQYYEKEERGRGNFPDRFSARQFPNYSSELNVNALLLGDSALYLCASRSGTGLYEQYFGPGTRLTVT.

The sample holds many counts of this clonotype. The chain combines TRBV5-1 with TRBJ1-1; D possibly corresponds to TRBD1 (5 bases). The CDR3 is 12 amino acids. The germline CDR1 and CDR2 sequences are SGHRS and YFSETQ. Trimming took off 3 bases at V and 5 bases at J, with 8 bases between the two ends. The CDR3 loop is CASSWGRTEAFF. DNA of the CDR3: TGCGCCAGCAGCTGGGGGAGGACTGAAGCTTTCTTT.

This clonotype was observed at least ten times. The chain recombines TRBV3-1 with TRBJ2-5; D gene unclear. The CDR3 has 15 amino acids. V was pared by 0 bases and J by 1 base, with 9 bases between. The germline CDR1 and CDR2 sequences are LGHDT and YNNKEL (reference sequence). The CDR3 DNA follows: TGTGCCAGCAGCCAAGAATCGTACAGCCAAGAGACCCAGTACTTC. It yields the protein CASSQESYSQETQYF.

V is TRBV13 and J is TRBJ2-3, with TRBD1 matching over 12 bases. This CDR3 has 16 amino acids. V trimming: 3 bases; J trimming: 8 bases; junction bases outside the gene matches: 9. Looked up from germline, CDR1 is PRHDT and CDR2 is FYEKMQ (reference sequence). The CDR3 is CASSFLEGQGAGTQYF. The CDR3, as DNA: TGTGCCAGCAGCTTCCTTGAGGGACAGGGGGCCGGTACGCAGTATTTT.

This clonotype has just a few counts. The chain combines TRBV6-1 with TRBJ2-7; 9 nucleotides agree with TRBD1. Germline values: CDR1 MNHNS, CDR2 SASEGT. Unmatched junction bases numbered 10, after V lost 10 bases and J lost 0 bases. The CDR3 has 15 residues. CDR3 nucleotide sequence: TGTGCCATCCCCGAGGGGGGACAGGGCTCCTACGAGCAGTACTTC. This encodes CAIPEGGQGSYEQYF.

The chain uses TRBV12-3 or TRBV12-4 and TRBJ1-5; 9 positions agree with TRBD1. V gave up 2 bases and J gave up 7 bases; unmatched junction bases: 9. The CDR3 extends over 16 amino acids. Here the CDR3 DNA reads TGTGCCAGCAGTTTAAATGGACAGGGGTTTAGGCAGCCCCAGCATTTT. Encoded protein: CASSLNGQGFRQPQHF.

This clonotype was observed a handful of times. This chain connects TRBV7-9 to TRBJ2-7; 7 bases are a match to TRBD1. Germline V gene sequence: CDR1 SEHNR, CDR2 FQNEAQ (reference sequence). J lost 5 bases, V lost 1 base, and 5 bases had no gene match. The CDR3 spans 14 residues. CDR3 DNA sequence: TGTGCCAGCAGCTTAGGTTACAGGGGAGACGAGCAGTACTTC. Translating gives CASSLGYRGDEQYF.

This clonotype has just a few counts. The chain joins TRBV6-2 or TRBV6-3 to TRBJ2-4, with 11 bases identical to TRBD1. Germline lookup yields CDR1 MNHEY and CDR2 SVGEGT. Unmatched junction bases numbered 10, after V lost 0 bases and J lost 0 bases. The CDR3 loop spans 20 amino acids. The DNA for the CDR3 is TGTGCCAGCAGTTACTCTAGTATAGGACAGGGGGCGCGAGCCAAAAACATTCAGTACTTC. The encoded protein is CASSYSSIGQGARAKNIQYF.

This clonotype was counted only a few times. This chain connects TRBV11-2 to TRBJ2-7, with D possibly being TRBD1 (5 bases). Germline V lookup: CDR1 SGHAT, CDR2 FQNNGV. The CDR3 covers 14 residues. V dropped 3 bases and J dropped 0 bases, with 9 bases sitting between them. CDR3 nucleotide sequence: TGTGCCAGCAGCTTCGGAGACAGCTCCTACGAGCAGTACTTC. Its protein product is CASSFGDSSYEQYF.

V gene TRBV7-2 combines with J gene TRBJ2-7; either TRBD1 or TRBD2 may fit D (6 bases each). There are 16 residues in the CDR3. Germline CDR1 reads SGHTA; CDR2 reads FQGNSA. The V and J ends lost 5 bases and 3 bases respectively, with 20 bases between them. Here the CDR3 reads CASSQRGERAHYEQYF. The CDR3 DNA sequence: TGTGCCAGCAGCCAAAGGGGGGAGAGGGCCCACTACGAGCAGTACTTC.

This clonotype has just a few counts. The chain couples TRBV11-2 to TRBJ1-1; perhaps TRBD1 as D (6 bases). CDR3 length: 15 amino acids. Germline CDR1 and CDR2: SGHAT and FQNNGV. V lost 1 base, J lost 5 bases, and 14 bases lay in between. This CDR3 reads CASSLGAGVGTEAFF. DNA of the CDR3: TGTGCCAGCAGCTTAGGCGCAGGGGTGGGGACTGAAGCTTTCTTT.

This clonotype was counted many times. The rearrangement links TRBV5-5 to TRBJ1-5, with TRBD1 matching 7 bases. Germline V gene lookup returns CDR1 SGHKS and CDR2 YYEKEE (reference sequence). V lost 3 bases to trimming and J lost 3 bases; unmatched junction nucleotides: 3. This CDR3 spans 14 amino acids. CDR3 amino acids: CASSWTGNNQPQHF. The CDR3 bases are TGTGCCAGCAGCTGGACAGGAAACAATCAGCCCCAGCATTTT.

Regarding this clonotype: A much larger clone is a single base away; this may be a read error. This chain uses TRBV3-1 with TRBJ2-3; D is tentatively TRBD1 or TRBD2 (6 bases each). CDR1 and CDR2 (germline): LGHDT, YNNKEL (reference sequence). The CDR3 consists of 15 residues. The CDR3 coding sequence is TGTGCCACCAGCCAAGCGGTCGGGGGCGGAGATACGCAGTATTTT. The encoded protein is CATSQAVGGGDTQYF.

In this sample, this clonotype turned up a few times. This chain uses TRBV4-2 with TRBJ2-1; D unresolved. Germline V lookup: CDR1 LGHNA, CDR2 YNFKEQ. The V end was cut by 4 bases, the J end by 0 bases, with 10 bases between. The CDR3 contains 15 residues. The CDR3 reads CASSPSRDSYNEQFF. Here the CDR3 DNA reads TGTGCCAGCAGCCCGTCTAGAGACTCCTACAATGAGCAGTTCTTC.

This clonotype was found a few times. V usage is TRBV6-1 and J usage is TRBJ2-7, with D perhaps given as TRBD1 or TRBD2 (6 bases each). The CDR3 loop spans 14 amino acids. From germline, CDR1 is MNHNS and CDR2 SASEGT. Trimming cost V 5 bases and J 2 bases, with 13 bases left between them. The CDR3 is CASSPARGAYEQYF. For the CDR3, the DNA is TGTGCCAGCAGTCCGGCGAGGGGGGCCTACGAGCAGTACTTC.

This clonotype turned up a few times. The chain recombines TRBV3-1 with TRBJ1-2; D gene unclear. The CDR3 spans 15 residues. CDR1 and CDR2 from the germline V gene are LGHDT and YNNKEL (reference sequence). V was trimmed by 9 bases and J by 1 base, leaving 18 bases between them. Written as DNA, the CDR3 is TGTGCCAGTAGACCCCAGTTCCCATATAACTATGGCTACACCTTC. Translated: CASRPQFPYNYGYTF.

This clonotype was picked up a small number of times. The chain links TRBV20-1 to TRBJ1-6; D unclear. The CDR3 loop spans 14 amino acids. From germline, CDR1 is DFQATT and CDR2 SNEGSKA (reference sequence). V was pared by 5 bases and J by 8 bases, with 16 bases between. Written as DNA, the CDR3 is TGCAGTGCTCCTTCTTTAAACCCTGATTCACCCCTCCACTTT. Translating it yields CSAPSLNPDSPLHF.

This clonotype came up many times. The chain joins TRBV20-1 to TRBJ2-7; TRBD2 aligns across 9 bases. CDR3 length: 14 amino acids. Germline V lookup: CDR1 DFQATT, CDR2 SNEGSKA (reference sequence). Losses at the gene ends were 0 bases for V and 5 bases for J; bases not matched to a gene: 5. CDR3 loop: CSARERLAVHEQYF. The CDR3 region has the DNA TGCAGTGCTAGAGAAAGACTAGCGGTCCACGAGCAGTACTTC.

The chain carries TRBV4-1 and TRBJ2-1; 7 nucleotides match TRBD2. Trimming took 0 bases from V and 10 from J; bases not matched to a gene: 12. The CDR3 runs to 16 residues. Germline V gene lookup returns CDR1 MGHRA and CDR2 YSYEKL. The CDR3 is CASSQDHPTLATEQFF. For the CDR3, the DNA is TGCGCCAGCAGCCAAGATCACCCCACACTAGCGACAGAGCAGTTCTTC.

The CDR3 spells CASSPRALLETQYF. The DNA for the CDR3 is TGTGCCAGCAGCCCTCGTGCCCTGTTGGAGACCCAGTACTTC. J is TRBJ2-5 and V is TRBV3-1; D call uncertain. This CDR3 contains 14 residues. V dropped 4 bases and J dropped 5 bases, with 14 bases sitting between them. Per the germline V gene, CDR1 is LGHDT and CDR2 is YNNKEL (reference sequence).